This T cell receptor (beta chain) emerged from a study of regulatory T cells in long-lasting Graves disease. Background on the study: Over 5 years of antithyroid drugs plus positive TSH receptor antibodies defined persistent Graves' disease. Study-level points and caveats: There was favoring of TRBV28, TRBJ1-2 and TRBJ2-5 in persistent disease. Newly diagnosed Graves' patients had higher TCR diversity than persistent ones.

Building the TCR beta libraries relied on iRepertoire HTBI primers, and CDR3 regions underwent Arm-PCR. TCRdb processed the multiplex PCR reads anew with MiXCR; each CDR3 protein has one entry. The table lists approximately 400,000 distinct CDR3 sequences, around 24% of them singletons, with around 24% in the top ten. Documented time point: persistent/refractory GD, antithyroid drugs over 5 years with positive TRAb. PBMCs were the source of the RNA used for TCR sequencing. This clonotype was picked up many times. Its antigen is currently unknown. The germline gives CDR1 MNHEY, CDR2 SMNVEV (reference sequence). V gave up 8 bases and J gave up 2 bases; unmatched junction bases: 6. The CDR3 extends over 14 amino acids.

This sequence was found in a female donor with Graves disease. The chain links TRBV27 to TRBJ1-2; the match to TRBD1 covers 9 bases. This specimen was peripheral blood mononuclear cells (PBMCs), taken when the disease was refractory, from a patient treated with antithyroid drugs. The CDR3 loop is CASRTGDTNYGYTF. The DNA for the CDR3 is TGTGCCAGCCGGACAGGGGACACCAACTATGGCTACACCTTC.